The 26 T cell receptor beta chains below come from one sample, sequenced in a study of graft-versus-host responses after intestinal transplantation. Here immunoSEQ multiplex PCR was the method, and the copy in TCRdb shows in-frame clones only, minus some. The repertoire includes under 8,000 clones, roughly four fifths of them detected once, and about 13% sits in the top ten. Tissue processing of the graft released intraepithelial and lamina propria lymphocytes from it. The sequenced sample was ileum tissue, obtained approximately 230 days after intestinal transplant. The receptors were sampled from a human patient who received an intestinal transplant, so some T cells may come from the graft donor.

V is TRBV7-9 and J is TRBJ1-1; D is ambiguous. CDR3 size: 11 residues. Per the germline V gene, CDR1 is SEHNR and CDR2 is FQNEAQ (reference sequence). Trimming pared 5 bases from V and 7 bases from J, leaving 8 bases between. The chain's CDR3 is CASSPAVEAFF. In DNA, the CDR3 is TGTGCCAGCAGCCCGGCGGTTGAAGCTTTCTTT. The entire variable domain, with the rest obtained from reference TRBV7-9 and TRBJ1-1, is as follows: DTGVSQNPRHKITKRGQNVTFRCDPISEHNRLYWYRQTLGQGPEFLTYFQNEAQLEKSRLLSDRFSAERPKGSFSTLEIQRTEQGDSAMYLCASSPAVEAFFGQGTRLTVV.

Remarks on this clone: Compared with germline, one end of the junction differs, possibly owing to a read error. This chain links TRBV4-1 with TRBJ1-3, with D perhaps matching TRBD1 (6 bases). Germline-derived CDR1 and CDR2 are MGHRA and YSYEKL. There are 15 residues in the CDR3. The CDR3 DNA reads TGTGCCAGCAGTCCAGGGGATGACTCTGGAAACACCATATATTTT. It specifies CASSPGDDSGNTIYF.

The CDR3 coding sequence is TGCGCCAGCCGGGGGGGAGAGGGGGCGCCGGGCACTGAAGCTTTCTTT. It codes for CASRGGEGAPGTEAFF. J is TRBJ1-1 and V is TRBV5-1; 7 bases match TRBD1. From germline, CDR1 is SGHRS and CDR2 YFSETQ. The CDR3 loop spans 16 amino acids. The J segment lost 4 bases and the V segment lost 7 bases, leaving 16 bases of the junction unmatched.

This chain links TRBV18 with TRBJ2-1; D perhaps matches TRBD1 (6 bases). Germline-derived CDR1 and CDR2 are KGHSH and LQKENI. The CDR3 is made up of 13 amino acids. Trimming removed 3 bases at V and 3 bases at J, with 6 bases between. CDR3 DNA: TGTGCCAGCTCACCCAGGGGCTACAATGAGCAGTTCTTC. Translated, it gives CASSPRGYNEQFF.

The gene calls are TRBV4-2 and TRBJ2-7; possible D gene TRBD2, 6 bases. Trimming took off 1 base at V and 3 bases at J, with 13 bases between the two ends. The CDR3 sequence is 15 residues long. Germline-derived CDR1 and CDR2 are LGHNA and YNFKEQ. CDR3 amino acids: CASSQAGTSSYEQYF. CDR3 DNA sequence: TGTGCCAGCAGCCAAGCCGGGACTTCAAGCTACGAGCAGTACTTC.

V gene TRBV29-1 combines with J gene TRBJ2-5; 9 positions agree with TRBD1. The CDR3 length is 12 residues. From germline, CDR1 is SQVTM and CDR2 ANQGSEA. The V and J ends lost 7 bases and 5 bases, in that order; junction bases with no gene match: 5. The CDR3 loop is CSGRQGGETQYF. In nucleotides, the CDR3 is TGCAGCGGGCGACAGGGGGGGGAGACCCAGTACTTC.

The chain links TRBV6-6 to TRBJ1-5; D unclear. The germline V gene encodes CDR1 MNHNY and CDR2 SVGAGI (reference sequence). V shed 0 bases and J shed 4 bases, with 10 bases lying between them. This CDR3 is 15 amino acids long. The CDR3 region has the DNA TGTGCCAGCAGTTACTCTACCCAGTGGAATCAGCCCCAGCATTTT. The encoded protein is CASSYSTQWNQPQHF.

This clone was detected only once. The chain carries TRBV11-2 and TRBJ2-7, with 9 nucleotides matching TRBD2. The germline CDR1 and CDR2 sequences are SGHAT and FQNNGV. V shed 0 bases and J 6 bases; nucleotides not matched to a gene: 12. The CDR3 is 17 residues long. The chain's CDR3 is CASSLDPPPVAGVEQYF. CDR3 sequence (DNA): TGTGCCAGCAGCTTAGATCCCCCCCCGGTAGCGGGAGTCGAGCAGTACTTC.

This clone has just one count. The CDR3 region is CASIPTGTLQPQHF. The CDR3, as DNA: TGTGCCAGCATCCCGACAGGGACCCTGCAGCCCCAGCATTTT. The chain recombines TRBV6-6 with TRBJ1-5; TRBD1 matches at 7 bases. The CDR3 is 14 residues long. CDR1 is MNHNY, CDR2 SVGAGI, per germline (reference sequence). The J segment lost 7 bases and the V segment lost 7 bases, leaving 10 bases of the junction unmatched.

This clone was seen just once. This chain joins TRBV7-2 and TRBJ2-3; TRBD2 aligns across 8 bases. V shed 4 bases and J 7 bases; nucleotides not matched to a gene: 10. CDR1 SGHTA and CDR2 FQGNSA come from the germline V gene. The CDR3 has 15 residues. CDR3 coding DNA: TGTGCCAGCAGCTCAGATTACTTAGCGGGAAATACGCAGTATTTT. This gives the protein CASSSDYLAGNTQYF.

The chain combines TRBV6-1 with TRBJ1-5, with 8 bases identical to TRBD1. Germline CDR1 MNHNS, CDR2 SASEGT. This CDR3 is 16 amino acids long. V gave up 4 bases and J gave up 1 base; unmatched junction bases: 6. CDR3 sequence: CASSARGRGSNQPQHF. CDR3 nucleotide sequence: TGTGCCAGCAGTGCCAGGGGGCGAGGAAGCAATCAGCCCCAGCATTTT.

V gene TRBV4-1 combines with J gene TRBJ2-7, with 11 bases identical to TRBD1. V lost 6 bases to trimming and J lost 6 bases; unmatched junction nucleotides: 7. The CDR3 length is 14 residues. Germline V lookup: CDR1 MGHRA, CDR2 YSYEKL. The DNA of the CDR3 is TGCGCCAGCAGTTCGGACAGGGGGCGCCTCGAGCAGTACTTC. Translated, it gives CASSSDRGRLEQYF.

The DNA of the CDR3 is TGTGCCAGCAGTTACCCTAGCGGGAGTAAGATTGAGCAGTTCTTC. Its protein product is CASSYPSGSKIEQFF. The chain joins TRBV6-5 to TRBJ2-1, with TRBD2 matching 10 bases. The V segment lost 2 bases and the J segment 9 bases; nucleotides outside the gene matches: 7. CDR3 length: 15 residues. Germline assignment: CDR1 MNHEY and CDR2 SVGAGI.

This sequence joins TRBV5-1 and TRBJ1-2, with TRBD1 identical over 7 bases. The CDR3 is 14 amino acids. V was pared by 4 bases and J by 3 bases, with 6 bases of the junction left unmatched. CDR1 is SGHRS, CDR2 YFSETQ, per germline. The chain's CDR3 is CASSKTGDDYGYTF. CDR3 DNA sequence: TGCGCCAGCAGCAAAACAGGGGATGACTATGGCTACACCTTC.

The rearrangement joins TRBV29-1 to TRBJ2-7; possibly TRBD1 for D (6 bases). V was pared by 7 bases and J by 3 bases, with 16 bases between. This CDR3 has 13 amino acids. CDR1 is SQVTM, CDR2 ANQGSEA, per germline. CDR3 DNA sequence: TGCAGCGGACAAACAGGGAGAATCTACGAGCAGTACTTC. This codes for CSGQTGRIYEQYF.

V gene TRBV30 combines with J gene TRBJ2-1, with D possibly being TRBD1 (6 bases). The V and J ends lost 2 bases and 6 bases respectively, with 11 bases between them. The CDR3 is 13 residues long. The germline V gene encodes CDR1 GTSNPN and CDR2 SVGIG (reference sequence). CDR3 region: CAWSRGQVNEQFF. DNA for the CDR3: TGTGCCTGGAGTCGGGGACAAGTCAATGAGCAGTTCTTC.

The chain has TRBV7-2 and TRBJ1-5, with 9 bases that match TRBD1. This CDR3 spans 14 amino acids. From germline, CDR1 is SGHTA and CDR2 FQGNSA. V lost 3 bases, J lost 5 bases, and 2 bases stayed unmatched. The CDR3 DNA follows: TGTGCCAGCAGCTTCACAGGGGGCGATCAGCCCCAGCATTTT. It encodes CASSFTGGDQPQHF. The complete variable domain, with remaining parts taken from reference TRBV7-2 and TRBJ1-5, reads GAGVSQSPSNKVTEKGKDVELRCDPISGHTALYWYRQSLGQGLEFLIYFQGNSAPDKSGLPSDRFSAERTGGSVSTLTIQRTQQEDSAVYLCASSFTGGDQPQHFGDGTRLSIL.

This clone was seen only once. The chain joins TRBV28 to TRBJ1-2, with 8 bases identical to TRBD1. The CDR3 totals 14 residues. Germline CDR1 reads MDHEN; CDR2 reads SYDVKM. V was clipped by 5 bases and J by 3 bases; unmatched bases: 5. CDR3 sequence: CASSPGGVDYGYTF. In DNA, the CDR3 is TGTGCCAGCAGTCCAGGGGGCGTCGACTATGGCTACACCTTC.

The genes are TRBV2 and TRBJ2-1, with 8 bases fitting TRBD2. Germline-derived CDR1 and CDR2 are SNHLY and FYNNEI. V shed 6 bases, J shed 3 bases, and the junction held 13 bases outside the gene matches. The CDR3 has 17 amino acids. CDR3 residues: CASSGAGGAGIYNEQFF. The DNA for the CDR3 is TGTGCCAGCAGCGGCGCCGGGGGGGCGGGGATCTACAATGAGCAGTTCTTC.

Only one count was recorded for this clone. V and J are TRBV28 and TRBJ2-5, with D possibly TRBD1 on 5 matching bases. The length of the CDR3 is 12 residues. CDR1 and CDR2 (germline): MDHEN, SYDVKM. The V end was cut by 6 bases, the J end by 4 bases, with 9 bases between. The CDR3 nucleotides read TGTGCCAGCAGAGGCAGGGTAGAGACCCAGTACTTC. Translation: CASRGRVETQYF.

This chain uses TRBV15 with TRBJ1-4; 8 bases agree with TRBD1. From germline, CDR1 is LNHNV and CDR2 YYDKDF (reference sequence). CDR3 size: 14 residues. The ends lost 4 bases at V and 3 bases at J; junction bases unmatched: 1. CDR3 DNA sequence: TGTGCCACCAGCAAGGACAGGGCTAATGAAAAACTGTTTTTT. Translated: CATSKDRANEKLFF.

This clone was picked up one time. V gene TRBV2 combines with J gene TRBJ2-7; tentative D call: TRBD1 (6 bases). Germline V gives CDR1 SNHLY, CDR2 FYNNEI. The CDR3 totals 12 residues. V lost 2 bases, J lost 4 bases, and 6 bases lay in between. CDR3 nucleotide sequence: TGTGCCAGCAGTGAACAGGGGTACGAGCAGTACTTC. Translation gives CASSEQGYEQYF. Filled out from reference TRBV2 and TRBJ2-7, the complete variable domain reads EPEVTQTPSHQVTQMGQEVILRCVPISNHLYFYWYRQILGQKVEFLVSFYNNEISEKSEIFDDQFSVERPDGSNFTLKIRSTKLEDSAMYFCASSEQGYEQYFGPGTRLTVT.

V is TRBV27 and J is TRBJ2-6; 7 nucleotides line up with TRBD2. Trimming took 5 bases from V and 3 from J; bases not matched to a gene: 13. The CDR3 has 18 residues. Germline CDR1 and CDR2: MNHEY and SMNVEV (reference sequence). CDR3 sequence reads: CASSHLGGGDYGANVLTF. The CDR3, as DNA: TGTGCCAGCAGTCACCTCGGGGGAGGGGATTATGGGGCCAACGTCCTGACTTTC.

The V and J genes are TRBV11-2 and TRBJ2-5, with D perhaps matching TRBD2 (6 bases). Trimming removed 5 bases at V and 2 bases at J, with 15 bases between. Germline V gene lookup returns CDR1 SGHAT and CDR2 FQNNGV. CDR3 length equals 15 residues. CDR3 residues: CASSHGTLGQETQYF. In DNA form, the CDR3 reads TGTGCCAGCAGCCACGGGACTCTGGGGCAAGAGACCCAGTACTTC. The entire variable domain, with the rest obtained from reference TRBV11-2 and TRBJ2-5, is as follows: EAGVAQSPRYKIIEKRQSVAFWCNPISGHATLYWYQQILGQGPKLLIQFQNNGVVDDSQLPKDRFSAERLKGVDSTLKIQPAKLEDSAVYLCASSHGTLGQETQYFGPGTRLLVL.

This chain connects TRBV10-3 to TRBJ1-2; TRBD1 aligns across 9 bases. This CDR3 has 13 residues. The germline V gene encodes CDR1 ENHRY and CDR2 SYGVKD. With 0 bases clipped from V and 7 bases from J, the junction kept 0 bases outside the gene matches. CDR3 nucleotide sequence: TGTGCCATCAGTGAGTCGACAGGGGGTGGCTACACCTTC. Translating gives CAISESTGGGYTF.

The chain combines TRBV18 with TRBJ2-1; 9 bases fit TRBD2. The germline CDR1 and CDR2 sequences are KGHSH and LQKENI. The CDR3 is made up of 17 amino acids. Trimming removed 6 bases from V and 5 bases from J; junction bases left unmatched: 14. The CDR3 sequence: CASSPRRLAGANNEQFF. CDR3 nucleotide sequence: TGTGCCAGCTCGCCGAGACGATTAGCGGGGGCCAACAATGAGCAGTTCTTC.